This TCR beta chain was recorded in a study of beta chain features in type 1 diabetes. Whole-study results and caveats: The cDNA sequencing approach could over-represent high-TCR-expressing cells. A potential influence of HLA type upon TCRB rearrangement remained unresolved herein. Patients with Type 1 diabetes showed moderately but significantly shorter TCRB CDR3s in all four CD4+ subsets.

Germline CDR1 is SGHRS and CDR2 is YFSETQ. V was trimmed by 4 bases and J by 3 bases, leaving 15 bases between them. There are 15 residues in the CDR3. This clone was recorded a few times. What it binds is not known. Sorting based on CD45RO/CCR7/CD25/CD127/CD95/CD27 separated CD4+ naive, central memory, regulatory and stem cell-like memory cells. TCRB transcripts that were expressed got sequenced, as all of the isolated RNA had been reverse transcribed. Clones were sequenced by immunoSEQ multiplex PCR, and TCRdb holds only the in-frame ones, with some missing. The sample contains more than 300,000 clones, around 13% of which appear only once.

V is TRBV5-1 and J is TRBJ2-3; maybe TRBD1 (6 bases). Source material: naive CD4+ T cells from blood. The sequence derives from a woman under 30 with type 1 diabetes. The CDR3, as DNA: TGCGCCAGCAGCAGCAGGGGAAGGGAGACAGATACGCAGTATTTT. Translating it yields CASSSRGRETDTQYF. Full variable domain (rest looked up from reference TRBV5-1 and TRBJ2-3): KAGVTQTPRYLIKTRGQQVTLSCSPISGHRSVSWYQQTPGQGLQFLFEYFSETQRNKGNFPGRFSGRQFSNSRSEMNVSTLELGDSALYLCASSSRGRETDTQYFGPGTRLTVL.